Listed below are T cell receptor beta chains from one sample, sequenced in a study of blood T cell repertoires in COVID-19. Libraries were prepared by immunoSEQ multiplex PCR; TCRdb keeps only in-frame clonotypes and omits some of them. Of approximately 190,000 clones listed, 80% to 85% are singletons. The sequenced sample was PBMCs or T cells enriched from blood (not recorded which). Receptor source: a man aged 35 to 55 who had recovered from COVID-19. Each CDR3 is given with its conserved first and last residue. The order of the fields is CDR3 protein, J gene, V gene.

CDR3: CASSESTGNTGELFF
J: TRBJ2-2
V: TRBV6-4

CDR3: CASSQDRGNTIYF
J: TRBJ1-3
V: TRBV4-3

CDR3: CASSERQSGANVLTF
J: TRBJ2-6
V: TRBV6-1

CDR3: CASSQDRRAGNTIYF
J: TRBJ1-3
V: TRBV4-3

CDR3: CASSSPRTGEAVNYGYTF
J: TRBJ1-2
V: TRBV4-1

CDR3: CASRRTGEGSYEQYF
J: TRBJ2-7
V: TRBV19

CDR3: CASTQLRGTPTYEQYF
J: TRBJ2-7
V: TRBV2

CDR3: CASSTTGGSGGYTF
J: TRBJ1-2
V: TRBV5-6

CDR3: CASSSGQGTQYF
J: TRBJ2-3
V: TRBV5-4

CDR3: CASNVGTEAFF
J: TRBJ1-1
V: TRBV5-8

CDR3: CASSRTQGASEQYF
J: TRBJ2-7
V: TRBV18

CDR3: CASSLSSGGAQPQHF
J: TRBJ1-5
V: TRBV5-5

CDR3: CASHTKTGSNSPLHF
J: TRBJ1-6
V: TRBV5-4

CDR3: CASSEGGQKNTEAFF
J: TRBJ1-1
V: TRBV2

CDR3: CASSQGQGSSYTF
J: TRBJ1-2
V: TRBV11-1

CDR3: CASSPSSGFYGYTF
J: TRBJ1-2
V: TRBV28